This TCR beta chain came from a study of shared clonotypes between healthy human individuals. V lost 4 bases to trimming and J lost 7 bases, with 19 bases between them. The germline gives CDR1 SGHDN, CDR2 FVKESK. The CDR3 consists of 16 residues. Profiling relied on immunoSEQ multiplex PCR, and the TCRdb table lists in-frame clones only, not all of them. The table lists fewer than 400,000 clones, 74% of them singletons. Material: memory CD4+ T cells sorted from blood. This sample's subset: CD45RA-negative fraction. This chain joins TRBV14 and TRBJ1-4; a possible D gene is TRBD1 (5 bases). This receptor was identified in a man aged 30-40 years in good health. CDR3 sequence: CASSRGYGAETEKLFF. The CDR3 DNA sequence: TGTGCCAGCAGCCGTGGGTATGGGGCCGAGACTGAAAAACTGTTTTTT. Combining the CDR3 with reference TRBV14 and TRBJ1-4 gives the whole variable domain EAGVTQFPSHSVIEKGQTVTLRCDPISGHDNLYWYRRVMGKEIKFLLHFVKESKQDESGMPNNRFLAERTGGTYSTLKVQPAELEDSGVYFCASSRGYGAETEKLFFGSGTQLSVL.